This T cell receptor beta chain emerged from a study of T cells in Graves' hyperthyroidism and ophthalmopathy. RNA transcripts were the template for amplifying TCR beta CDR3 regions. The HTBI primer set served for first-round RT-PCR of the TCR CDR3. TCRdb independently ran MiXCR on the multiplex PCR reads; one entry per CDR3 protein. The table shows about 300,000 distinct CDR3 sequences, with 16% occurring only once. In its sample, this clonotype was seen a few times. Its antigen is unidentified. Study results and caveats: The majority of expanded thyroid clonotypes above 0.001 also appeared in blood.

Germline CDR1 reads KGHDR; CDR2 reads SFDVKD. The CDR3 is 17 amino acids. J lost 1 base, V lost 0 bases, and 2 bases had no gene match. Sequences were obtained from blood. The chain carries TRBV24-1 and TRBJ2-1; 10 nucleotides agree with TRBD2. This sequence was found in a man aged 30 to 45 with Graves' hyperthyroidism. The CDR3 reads CATSDLVSGRSYNEQFF. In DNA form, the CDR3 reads TGTGCCACCAGTGATTTGGTTAGCGGGAGGTCCTACAATGAGCAGTTCTTC.